The 24 T cell receptor beta chains below all came from one sample that was sequenced in a study of persistence of HIV-infected CD4 T cells. The libraries were made with immunoSEQ version 4 in survey mode. Some clones are missing from TCRdb's copy, which holds only in-frame ones; the method was immunoSEQ multiplex PCR. The sample lists about 28,000 clones; 82% were seen once. Their cognate antigens are unknown. Lysates of CMV-infected fibroblasts at approximately 10 ug/mL stimulated these cells. Memory cells lacking CD40L and CD69 with high CD45RO were sorted. Sequencing used CD4+ T cells sorted from PBMCs after approximately 19-hour stimulation, obtained from a patient who received antiretroviral therapy. These TCRs come from an adult man with HIV who was CMV-seropositive.

CDR3 nucleotides: TGTGCCAGCAGCCAGGGAGCGGGGCGGTACACAGATACGCAGTATTTT. Its translation: CASSQGAGRYTDTQYF. The chain has TRBV3-1 (or the pseudogene TRBV3-2) and TRBJ2-3; 7 nucleotides match TRBD2. The CDR3 contains 16 residues. Germline V gene data show CDR1 as LGHDT and CDR2 as YNNKEL (reference sequence). V dropped 3 bases and J dropped 2; count of bases not matched to a gene: 8.

The V call is TRBV5-1, the J call TRBJ2-1; 13 nucleotides match TRBD2. The CDR3 extends over 14 amino acids. Trimming at V came to 7 bases and at J to 5 bases, leaving 3 bases not matched to a gene. Germline CDR1 and CDR2: SGHRS and YFSETQ. The CDR3 DNA sequence: TGCGCCAGCCAACTAGCGGGGGGGCACAATGAGCAGTTCTTC. Its protein is CASQLAGGHNEQFF.

The V call is TRBV5-5, the J call TRBJ1-2, with 8 bases identical to TRBD1. The CDR3 is made up of 13 amino acids. CDR1 and CDR2 from the germline V gene are SGHKS and YYEKEE (reference sequence). V shed 3 bases, J shed 6 bases, and the junction held 4 bases outside the gene matches. The CDR3 DNA is TGTGCCAGCAGCTCGACAGGGGTCCATGGCTACACCTTC. This translates into CASSSTGVHGYTF.

The chain uses TRBV5-5 and TRBJ2-7; 7 nucleotides line up with TRBD2. The CDR3 consists of 15 residues. Germline CDR1 is SGHKS and CDR2 is YYEKEE (reference sequence). Trimming removed 0 bases from V and 2 bases from J; junction bases left unmatched: 5. CDR3 in amino acids: CASSLVPGTTYEQYF. The CDR3 region has the DNA TGTGCCAGCAGCTTGGTTCCAGGGACTACCTACGAGCAGTACTTC. The whole variable domain, filled in from reference TRBV5-5 and TRBJ2-7, reads DAGVTQSPTHLIKTRGQQVTLRCSPISGHKSVSWYQQVLGQGPQFIFQYYEKEERGRGNFPDRFSARQFPNYSSELNVNALLLGDSALYLCASSLVPGTTYEQYFGPGTRLTVT.

The CDR3 spells CSATWETEAFF. Written as DNA, the CDR3 is TGCAGCGCGACTTGGGAGACTGAAGCTTTCTTT. The V call is TRBV29-1, the J call TRBJ1-1; D call uncertain. This CDR3 region has 11 residues. Trimming left V 7 bases short and J 5 bases short, with 11 bases between. The germline gives CDR1 SQVTM, CDR2 ANQGSEA.

The chain employs TRBV5-4 and TRBJ2-7; 10 nucleotides line up with TRBD1. V lost 4 bases, J lost 5 bases, and 9 bases stayed unmatched. The CDR3 is made up of 15 amino acids. Looked up from germline, CDR1 is SGHNT and CDR2 is YYREEE (reference sequence). The CDR3 DNA follows: TGTGCCAGCAGCGCACCGGGACAGGGGAGCAACGAGCAGTACTTC. Amino acid sequence: CASSAPGQGSNEQYF.

This chain joins TRBV5-1 and TRBJ1-1; D is unresolved. The V and J ends lost 1 base and 3 bases respectively, with 10 bases between them. CDR3 length equals 14 residues. CDR1 is SGHRS and CDR2 is YFSETQ in the germline V gene. Here the CDR3 reads CASSLRPRDTEAFF. For the CDR3, the DNA is TGCGCCAGCAGCTTGCGACCTCGTGACACTGAAGCTTTCTTT.

The rearrangement uses TRBV5-8 and TRBJ2-3; tentative D call: TRBD2 (6 bases). The CDR3 covers 15 residues. With 0 bases removed from V and 0 bases from J, the gap between germline ends came to 8 bases. Germline V gene data show CDR1 as SGHTS and CDR2 as YDEGEE. The CDR3 sequence is CASSLEGRSTDTQYF. CDR3 bases: TGTGCCAGCAGCTTGGAGGGGAGGAGCACAGATACGCAGTATTTT.

V and J are TRBV7-8 and TRBJ2-3; unclear D gene. CDR1 SGHVS and CDR2 FQNEAQ come from the germline V gene. The V end lost 5 bases, the J end lost 2 bases, and 17 bases lay between the germline ends. CDR3 length: 16 residues. Written as DNA, the CDR3 is TGTGCCAGCAGCCCCATCGGTCCAGTCTTCACAGATACGCAGTATTTT. Translated, it gives CASSPIGPVFTDTQYF.

V gene TRBV27 combines with J gene TRBJ2-6; D unresolved. Trimming pared 3 bases from V and 3 bases from J, leaving 3 bases between. Germline-derived CDR1 and CDR2 are MNHEY and SMNVEV (reference sequence). The CDR3 is 13 amino acids. DNA of the CDR3: TGTGCCAGCAGTTTCTTTGGGGCCAACGTCCTGACTTTC. It encodes CASSFFGANVLTF.

The V call is TRBV7-8, the J call TRBJ1-1, with D possibly being TRBD1 (5 bases). Germline CDR1 and CDR2: SGHVS and FQNEAQ. V shed 6 bases and J shed 1 base, with 9 bases lying between them. This CDR3 comprises 13 residues. The CDR3 DNA reads TGTGCCAGCAGTCGGGGCCGGAACACTGAAGCTTTCTTT. This sequence encodes CASSRGRNTEAFF. Combining the CDR3 with reference TRBV7-8 and TRBJ1-1 gives the whole variable domain GAGVSQSPRYKVAKRGQDVALRCDPISGHVSLFWYQQALGQGPEFLTYFQNEAQLDKSGLPSDRFFAERPEGSVSTLKIQRTQQEDSAVYLCASSRGRNTEAFFGQGTRLTVV.

This chain uses TRBV6-5 with TRBJ1-5; D gene unclear. Trimming took 10 bases from V and 7 from J, leaving 23 bases between them. Germline CDR1 and CDR2: MNHEY and SVGAGI. The length of the CDR3 is 15 residues. The CDR3 sequence is CATCKRREARQPQHF. In DNA, the CDR3 is TGTGCCACCTGTAAGAGGAGGGAAGCCAGACAGCCCCAGCATTTT.

The rearrangement joins TRBV29-1 to TRBJ1-5; D may be TRBD1 (6 bases). Germline-derived CDR1 and CDR2 are SQVTM and ANQGSEA. This CDR3 contains 13 residues. Trimming took off 6 bases at V and 6 bases at J, with 15 bases between the two ends. Here the CDR3 reads CSVADGGGQPQHF. In DNA form, the CDR3 reads TGCAGCGTAGCCGATGGAGGGGGTCAGCCCCAGCATTTT.

This chain uses TRBV5-8 with TRBJ2-5; D is perhaps TRBD1 (5 bases). V dropped 2 bases and J dropped 1 base, with 12 bases sitting between them. Germline V CDR1 and CDR2: SGHTS, YDEGEE. The CDR3 has 15 amino acids. The CDR3 DNA reads TGTGCCAGCAGCTTCCGCAGGGTAACCCAAGAGACCCAGTACTTC. It yields the protein CASSFRRVTQETQYF.

In this sample, this clone turned up a few times. The chain employs TRBV27 and TRBJ2-4; 10 nucleotides align to TRBD2. Germline V gene lookup returns CDR1 MNHEY and CDR2 SMNVEV (reference sequence). The V gene end was trimmed by 5 bases and the J gene end by 6 bases; junction bases not matched to a gene: 10. This CDR3 is 16 amino acids long. CDR3 loop: CASSPISSGGLNIQYF. In DNA, the CDR3 is TGTGCCAGCAGTCCCATCTCTAGCGGGGGTCTAAACATTCAGTACTTC.

The gene calls are TRBV4-1 and TRBJ2-3; 16 bases line up with TRBD2. The CDR3 runs 18 residues. V gave up 5 bases and J gave up 2 bases; unmatched junction bases: 7. Germline CDR1 is MGHRA and CDR2 is YSYEKL. As DNA, the CDR3 is TGCGCCAGCAGCTCTCCGGGACTAGCGGGGGGGCCCACAGATACGCAGTATTTT. This codes for CASSSPGLAGGPTDTQYF.

The table lists this clone with a count of one. This chain connects TRBV7-2 to TRBJ2-7, with 7 bases that match TRBD1. Trimming removed 4 bases from V and 1 base from J; junction bases left unmatched: 4. Per the germline V gene, CDR1 is SGHTA and CDR2 is FQGNSA. This CDR3 has 14 amino acids. The CDR3 protein is CASSSNRGSYEQYF. CDR3 sequence (DNA): TGTGCCAGCAGCTCAAACAGGGGTTCCTACGAGCAGTACTTC.

This clone was seen just once. The chain carries TRBV5-1 and TRBJ2-6; D call uncertain. The ends were cut back, 3 bases at V and 4 bases at J, with 11 bases in the middle. Germline-derived CDR1 and CDR2 are SGHRS and YFSETQ. The CDR3 length is 15 residues. This CDR3 reads CASSYSVSGANVLTF. In DNA form, the CDR3 reads TGCGCCAGCAGCTACTCCGTGTCGGGGGCCAACGTCCTGACTTTC.

V usage is TRBV7-2 and J usage is TRBJ1-1; D gene ambiguous. Germline CDR1 is SGHTA and CDR2 is FQGNSA. The CDR3 has 12 amino acids. The ends were cut back, 4 bases at V and 4 bases at J, with 7 bases in the middle. The CDR3 loop reads CASSSLITEAFF. CDR3 nucleotide sequence: TGTGCCAGCAGCTCTTTGATCACTGAAGCTTTCTTT. Together with reference TRBV7-2 and TRBJ1-1, the CDR3 gives the full variable domain: GAGVSQSPSNKVTEKGKDVELRCDPISGHTALYWYRQSLGQGLEFLIYFQGNSAPDKSGLPSDRFSAERTGGSVSTLTIQRTQQEDSAVYLCASSSLITEAFFGQGTRLTVV.

The chain combines TRBV19 with TRBJ2-3; 8 bases map to TRBD2. The V gene end was trimmed by 5 bases and the J gene end by 6 bases; junction bases not matched to a gene: 10. The CDR3 runs to 15 residues. The V gene's germline CDR1 is LNHDA and CDR2 SQIVND (reference sequence). DNA of the CDR3: TGTGCCAGTAGTTACGGGGGGGCGTCTGGGGATACGCAGTATTTT. This sequence encodes CASSYGGASGDTQYF.

The chain couples TRBV12-5 to TRBJ2-3, with TRBD1 matching 9 bases. V shed 6 bases, J shed 3 bases, and the junction held 4 bases outside the gene matches. This CDR3 is 14 amino acids long. Looked up from germline, CDR1 is LGHNT and CDR2 is FRNRAP. CDR3 residues: CASGGTGTTDTQYF. DNA of the CDR3: TGTGCTAGTGGAGGGACAGGGACTACAGATACGCAGTATTTT.

The chain has TRBV28 and TRBJ2-7; D is possibly TRBD2 (5 bases). Germline assignment: CDR1 MDHEN and CDR2 SYDVKM. V was cut by 6 bases and J by 2 bases, with 14 bases left in between. The CDR3 is 14 amino acids. CDR3 protein: CASSRRTGTYEQYF. DNA of the CDR3: TGTGCCAGCAGCCGCCGGACTGGAACCTACGAGCAGTACTTC.

The chain uses TRBV7-2 and TRBJ2-3; 9 bases map to TRBD1. Germline values: CDR1 SGHTA, CDR2 FQGNSA. This CDR3 comprises 14 residues. V lost 5 bases and J lost 7; bases outside the gene matches: 7. The CDR3 bases are TGTGCCAGCAGCCGGACAGGGGTTGCGAATACGCAGTATTTT. Its translation: CASSRTGVANTQYF.

The chain employs TRBV12-3 or TRBV12-4 and TRBJ1-5, with TRBD1 identical over 7 bases. The length of the CDR3 is 13 residues. J lost 9 bases, V lost 4 bases, and 6 bases had no gene match. CDR3 protein: CASSSTGKGPQHF. CDR3 sequence (DNA): TGTGCCAGCAGTTCGACAGGGAAAGGGCCCCAGCATTTT.